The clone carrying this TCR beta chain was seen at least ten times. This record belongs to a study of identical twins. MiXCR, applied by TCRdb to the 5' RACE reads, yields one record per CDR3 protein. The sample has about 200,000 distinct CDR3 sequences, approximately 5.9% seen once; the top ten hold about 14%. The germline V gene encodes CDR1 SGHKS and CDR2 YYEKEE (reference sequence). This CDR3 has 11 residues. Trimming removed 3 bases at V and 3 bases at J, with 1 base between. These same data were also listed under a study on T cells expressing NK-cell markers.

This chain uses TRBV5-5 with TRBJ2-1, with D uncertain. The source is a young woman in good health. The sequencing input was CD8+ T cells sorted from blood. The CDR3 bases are TGTGCCAGCAGCTACTACAATGAGCAGTTCTTC. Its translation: CASSYYNEQFF.